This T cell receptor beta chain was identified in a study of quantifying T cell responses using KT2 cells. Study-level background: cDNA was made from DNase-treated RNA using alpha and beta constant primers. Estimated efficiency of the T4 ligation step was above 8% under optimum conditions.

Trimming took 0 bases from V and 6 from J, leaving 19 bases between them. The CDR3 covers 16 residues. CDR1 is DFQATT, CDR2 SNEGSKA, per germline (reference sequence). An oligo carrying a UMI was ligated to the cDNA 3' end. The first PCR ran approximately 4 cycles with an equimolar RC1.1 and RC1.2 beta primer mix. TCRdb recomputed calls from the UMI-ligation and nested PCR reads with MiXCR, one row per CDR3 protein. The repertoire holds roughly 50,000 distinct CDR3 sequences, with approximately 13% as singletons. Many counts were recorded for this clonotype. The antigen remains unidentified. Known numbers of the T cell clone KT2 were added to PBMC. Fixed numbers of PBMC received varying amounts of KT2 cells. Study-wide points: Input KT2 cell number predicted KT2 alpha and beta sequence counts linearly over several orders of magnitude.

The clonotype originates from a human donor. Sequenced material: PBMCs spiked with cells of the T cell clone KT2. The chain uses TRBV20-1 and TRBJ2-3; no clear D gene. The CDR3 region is CSARDSRFRDSDTQYF. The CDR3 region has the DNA TGCAGTGCTAGAGATTCCCGGTTCAGAGACTCTGATACGCAGTATTTT.